This T cell receptor (beta chain) was documented in a study of blood T cell repertoires in COVID-19. Study context: COVID-19 samples collected from the United States, Italy and Spain covered acute and convalescent phases. T cells, B-cell-depleted T cells, or PBMCs supplied cDNA or gDNA.

This clone has just one count. As handled by the study authors: Using reference gene primer amplification, nucleated cell counts were estimated. Sequenced by immunoSEQ multiplex PCR; TCRdb stores in-frame clones only, minus some. V and J calls and clone size follow that table, whereas D and trimming were derived from the DNA. The table shows approximately 200,000 clones, with 70% to 90% occurring only once. Seattle-derived patients entered the study during active infection and were followed longitudinally. Germline lookup yields CDR1 SGHAT and CDR2 FQNNGV. This CDR3 contains 14 residues. V was clipped by 0 bases and J by 3 bases, with 9 bases between them.

This rearrangement joins TRBV11-2 to TRBJ2-7; D unclear. The sequencing input was peripheral blood. This sequence originates from a man between 25 and 39 years old with COVID-19, enrolled during active disease. CDR3 nucleotides: TGTGCCAGCAGCTTAGATCGTCGTCTCTACGAGCAGTACTTC. Protein sequence: CASSLDRRLYEQYF.